This TCR beta chain is drawn from a study of blood T cell repertoires in COVID-19. In the study overall: The United States, Italy and Spain were the sources of the acute and convalescent COVID-19 samples. Sources were T cells, B-cell-depleted T cells, or PBMCs; the material itself was cDNA or gDNA.

Per the original data handling: Cell counts per sample came from amplifying reference gene primers. The table came from immunoSEQ multiplex PCR; TCRdb's copy has only in-frame clones and leaves some out. That table is the source of V, J and clone size, and D and trimming were worked out from the DNA. This table has around 280,000 clones, around four fifths appearing once. V was pared by 6 bases and J by 2 bases, with 6 bases of the junction left unmatched. This CDR3 region has 14 residues. Germline-derived CDR1 and CDR2 are SGHTA and FQGNSA. This receptor was obtained from a woman aged 45 to 65 with active or convalescent COVID-19. This rearrangement joins TRBV7-2 to TRBJ1-2; 7 positions agree with TRBD1. The sample comprised peripheral blood. CDR3 DNA: TGTGCCAGCAGACGGGACAGACGCAACTATGGCTACACCTTC. This translates into CASRRDRRNYGYTF.